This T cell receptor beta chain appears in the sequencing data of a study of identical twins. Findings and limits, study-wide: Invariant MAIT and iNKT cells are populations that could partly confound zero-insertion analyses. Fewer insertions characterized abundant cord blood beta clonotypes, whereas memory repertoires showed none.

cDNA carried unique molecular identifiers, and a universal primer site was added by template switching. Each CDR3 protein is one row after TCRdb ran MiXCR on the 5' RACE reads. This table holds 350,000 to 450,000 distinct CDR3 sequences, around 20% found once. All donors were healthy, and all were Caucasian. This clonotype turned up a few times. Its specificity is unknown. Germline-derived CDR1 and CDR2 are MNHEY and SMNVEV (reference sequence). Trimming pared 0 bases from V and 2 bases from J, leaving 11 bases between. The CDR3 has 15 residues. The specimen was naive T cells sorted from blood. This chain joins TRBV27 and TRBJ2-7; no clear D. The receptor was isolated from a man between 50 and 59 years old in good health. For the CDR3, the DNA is TGTGCCAGCAGTTTATCCCCCGGCAGCACCTACGAGCAGTACTTC. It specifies CASSLSPGSTYEQYF.